This T cell receptor (beta chain) was recorded in a study of blood T cell repertoires in COVID-19. Study at large: Both acute and convalescent COVID-19 samples were obtained from the United States, Italy and Spain. Sources were T cells, B-cell-depleted T cells, or PBMCs; the material itself was cDNA or gDNA.

Germline loops: CDR1 SGHVS, CDR2 FQNEAQ. CDR3 size: 12 residues. The germline V and J ends were trimmed by 5 bases and 1 base, with 5 bases remaining between them. How the authors handled the data: Nucleated cell number was recorded as an estimate derived from reference gene primer amplification. Assay: immunoSEQ multiplex PCR; the TCRdb copy retains only in-frame clones and omits some. V, J and clone size were drawn from that table, and D and trimming were deduced from the DNA. The data show 650,000 to 800,000 clones, 90% seen once. The V gene is TRBV7-8, the J gene TRBJ1-1; the D is unclear. The sequenced sample was peripheral blood. This receptor was obtained from a woman aged 18-29 years with acute or convalescent COVID-19. The CDR3 sequence is CASSHKNTEAFF. In nucleotides, the CDR3 is TGTGCCAGCAGCCACAAGAACACTGAAGCTTTCTTT.